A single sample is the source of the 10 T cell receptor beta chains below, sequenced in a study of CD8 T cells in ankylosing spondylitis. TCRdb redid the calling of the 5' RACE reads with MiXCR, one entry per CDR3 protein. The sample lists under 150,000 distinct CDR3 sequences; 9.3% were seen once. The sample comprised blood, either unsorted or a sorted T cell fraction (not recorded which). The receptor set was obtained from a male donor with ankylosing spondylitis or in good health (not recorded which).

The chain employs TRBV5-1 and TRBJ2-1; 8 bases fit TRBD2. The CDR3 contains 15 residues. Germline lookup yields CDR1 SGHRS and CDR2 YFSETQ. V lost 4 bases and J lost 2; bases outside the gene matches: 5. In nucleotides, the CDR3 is TGCGCCAGCAGCGACGGACTAGCTCCCTACAATGAGCAGTTCTTC. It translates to CASSDGLAPYNEQFF.

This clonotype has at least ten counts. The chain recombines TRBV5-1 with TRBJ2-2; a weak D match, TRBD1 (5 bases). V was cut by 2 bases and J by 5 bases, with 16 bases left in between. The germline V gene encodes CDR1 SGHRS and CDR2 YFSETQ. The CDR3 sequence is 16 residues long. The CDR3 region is CASSFGRDSNTGELFF. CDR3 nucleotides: TGCGCCAGCAGCTTTGGACGAGACAGTAATACCGGGGAGCTGTTTTTT. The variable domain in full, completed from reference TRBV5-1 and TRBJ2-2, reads KAGVTQTPRYLIKTRGQQVTLSCSPISGHRSVSWYQQTPGQGLQFLFEYFSETQRNKGNFPGRFSGRQFSNSRSEMNVSTLELGDSALYLCASSFGRDSNTGELFFGEGSRLTVL.

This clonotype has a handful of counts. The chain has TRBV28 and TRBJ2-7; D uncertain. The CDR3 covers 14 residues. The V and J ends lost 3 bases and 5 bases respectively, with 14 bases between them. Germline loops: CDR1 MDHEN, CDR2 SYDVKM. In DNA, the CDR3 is TGTGCCAGCAGTTTCCGATACCCTCGGGACGAGCAGTACTTC. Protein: CASSFRYPRDEQYF.

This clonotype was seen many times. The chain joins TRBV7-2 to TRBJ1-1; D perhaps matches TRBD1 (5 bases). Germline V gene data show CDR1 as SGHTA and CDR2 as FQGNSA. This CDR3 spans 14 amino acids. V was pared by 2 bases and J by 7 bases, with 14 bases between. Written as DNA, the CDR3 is TGTGCCAGCAGCTTACACGGGACTGTGGGTGAAGCTTTCTTT. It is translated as CASSLHGTVGEAFF.

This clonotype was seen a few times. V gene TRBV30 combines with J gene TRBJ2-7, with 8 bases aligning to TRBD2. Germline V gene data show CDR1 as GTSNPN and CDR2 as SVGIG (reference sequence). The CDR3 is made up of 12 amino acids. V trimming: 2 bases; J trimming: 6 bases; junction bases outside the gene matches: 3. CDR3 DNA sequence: TGTGCCTGGAGTAGGACTAGCCCCGAGCAGTACTTC. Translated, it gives CAWSRTSPEQYF. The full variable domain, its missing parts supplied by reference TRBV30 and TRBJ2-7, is SQTIHQWPATLVQPVGSPLSLECTVEGTSNPNLYWYRQAAGRGLQLLFYSVGIGQISSEVPQNLSASRPQDRQFILSSKKLLLSDSGFYLCAWSRTSPEQYFGPGTRLTVT.

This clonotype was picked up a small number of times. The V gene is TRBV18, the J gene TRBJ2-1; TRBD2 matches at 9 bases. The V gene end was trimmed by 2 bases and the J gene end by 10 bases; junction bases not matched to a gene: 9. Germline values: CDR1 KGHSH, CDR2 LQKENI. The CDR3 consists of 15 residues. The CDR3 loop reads CASSPESGRNGEQFF. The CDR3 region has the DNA TGTGCCAGCTCACCAGAAAGCGGGAGGAACGGCGAGCAGTTCTTC.

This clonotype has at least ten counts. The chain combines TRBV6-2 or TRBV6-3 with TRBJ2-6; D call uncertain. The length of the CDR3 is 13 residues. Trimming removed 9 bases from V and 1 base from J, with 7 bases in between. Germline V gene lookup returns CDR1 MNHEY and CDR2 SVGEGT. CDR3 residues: CASTLSGANVLTF. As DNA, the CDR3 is TGTGCCAGTACCCTTTCTGGGGCCAACGTCCTGACTTTC.

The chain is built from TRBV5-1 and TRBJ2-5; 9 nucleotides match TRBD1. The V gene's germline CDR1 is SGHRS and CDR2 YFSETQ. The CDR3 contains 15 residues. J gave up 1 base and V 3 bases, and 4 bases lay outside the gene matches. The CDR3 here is CASSSDRGVQETQYF. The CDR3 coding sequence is TGCGCCAGCAGCTCCGACAGGGGGGTCCAAGAGACCCAGTACTTC.

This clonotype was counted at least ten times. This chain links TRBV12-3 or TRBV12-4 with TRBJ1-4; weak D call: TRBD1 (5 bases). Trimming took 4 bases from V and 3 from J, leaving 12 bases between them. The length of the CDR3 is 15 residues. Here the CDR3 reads CASSSSGGANEKLFF. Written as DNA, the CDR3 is TGTGCCAGCAGTTCCTCAGGAGGGGCTAATGAAAAACTGTTTTTT.

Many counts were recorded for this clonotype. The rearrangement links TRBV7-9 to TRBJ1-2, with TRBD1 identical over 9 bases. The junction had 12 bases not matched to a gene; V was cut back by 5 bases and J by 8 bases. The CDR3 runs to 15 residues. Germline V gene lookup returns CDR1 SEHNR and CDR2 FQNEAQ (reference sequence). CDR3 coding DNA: TGTGCCAGCAGCACCGGACAGGGGCTTTTACTCGGCTACACCTTC. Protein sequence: CASSTGQGLLLGYTF.